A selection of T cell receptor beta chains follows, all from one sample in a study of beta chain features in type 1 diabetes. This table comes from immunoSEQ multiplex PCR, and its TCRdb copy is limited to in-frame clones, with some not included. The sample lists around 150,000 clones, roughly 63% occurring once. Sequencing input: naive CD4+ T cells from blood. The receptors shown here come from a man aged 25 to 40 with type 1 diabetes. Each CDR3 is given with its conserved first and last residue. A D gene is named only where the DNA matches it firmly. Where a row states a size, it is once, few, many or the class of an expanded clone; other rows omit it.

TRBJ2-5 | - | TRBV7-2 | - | CASSPRGFGTQYF | TGTGCCAGCAGCCCACGGGGTTTCGGGACCCAGTACTTC
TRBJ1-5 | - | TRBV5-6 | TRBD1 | CASSTGTGGNQPQHF | TGTGCCAGCAGTACCGGGACAGGGGGCAATCAGCCCCAGCATTTT
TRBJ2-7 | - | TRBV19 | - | CASSRGRSYYEQYF | TGTGCCAGTAGTAGGGGCAGGTCCTACTACGAGCAGTACTTC
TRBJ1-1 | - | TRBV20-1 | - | CSTWGNTEAFF | TGCAGTACATGGGGGAACACTGAAGCTTTCTTT
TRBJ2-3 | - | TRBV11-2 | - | CASSGDWTDTQYF | TGTGCCAGCAGCGGGGACTGGACAGATACGCAGTATTTT
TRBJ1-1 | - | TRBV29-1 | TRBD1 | CSGQGAVRTEAFF | TGCAGCGGTCAGGGGGCGGTTCGAACTGAAGCTTTCTTT
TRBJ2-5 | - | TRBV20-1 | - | CSARERETQYF | TGCAGTGCTAGAGAAAGAGAGACCCAGTACTTC
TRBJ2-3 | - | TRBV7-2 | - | CASSLGVTDTQYF | TGTGCCAGCAGCTTGGGTGTTACAGATACGCAGTATTTT
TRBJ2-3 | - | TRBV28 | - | CASSLLGPGTDTQYF | TGTGCCAGCAGTTTATTGGGTCCGGGCACAGATACGCAGTATTTT
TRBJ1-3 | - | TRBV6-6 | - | CASSRQSSGNTIYF | TGTGCCAGCAGCCGACAGAGCTCTGGAAACACCATATATTTT
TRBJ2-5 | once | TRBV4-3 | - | CASSQDPGQMQTQYF | TGCGCCAGCAGCCAAGATCCCGGACAAATGCAGACCCAGTACTTC
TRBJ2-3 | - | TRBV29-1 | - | CSVEDRGVGTQYF | TGCAGCGTTGAAGATCGGGGCGTAGGTACGCAGTATTTT
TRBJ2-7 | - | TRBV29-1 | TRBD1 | CSVTPGQLDGEQYF | TGCAGCGTTACGCCGGGACAGCTGGACGGGGAGCAGTACTTC
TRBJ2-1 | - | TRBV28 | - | CASSFPGYNEQFF | TGTGCCAGCAGTTTCCCAGGTTACAATGAGCAGTTCTTC
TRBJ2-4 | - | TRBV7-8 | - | CASSLVRGAKNIQYF | TGTGCCAGCAGCTTAGTACGGGGGGCCAAAAACATTCAGTACTTC
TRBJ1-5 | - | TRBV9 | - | CASSLGRGYQPQHF | TGTGCCAGCAGCCTTGGTAGGGGGTATCAGCCCCAGCATTTT
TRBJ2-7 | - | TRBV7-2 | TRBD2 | CASSLAGGTSYEQYF | TGTGCCAGCAGCTTAGCCGGGGGGACCTCCTACGAGCAGTACTTC
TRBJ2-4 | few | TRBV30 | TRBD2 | CAWSGGLADLAKNIQYF | TGTGCCTGGAGTGGTGGACTAGCGGACCTAGCCAAAAACATTCAGTACTTC
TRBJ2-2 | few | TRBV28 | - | CASRSEGEGTGELFF | TGTGCCAGCAGATCAGAGGGGGAAGGCACCGGGGAGCTGTTTTTT
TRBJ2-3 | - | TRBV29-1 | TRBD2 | CSVVGLAGTDTQYF | TGCAGCGTTGTAGGGCTAGCGGGGACAGATACGCAGTATTTT
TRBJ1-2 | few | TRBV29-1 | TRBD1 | CSVSSGQSNYGYTF | TGCAGCGTCTCTTCGGGACAGAGTAACTATGGCTACACCTTC
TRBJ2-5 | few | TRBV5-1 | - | CASSPTGEETQYF | TGCGCCAGCAGCCCGACTGGAGAAGAGACCCAGTACTTC
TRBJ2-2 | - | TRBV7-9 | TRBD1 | CASSLPGQETTGELFF | TGTGCCAGCAGCTTACCCGGACAGGAGACCACCGGGGAGCTGTTTTTT
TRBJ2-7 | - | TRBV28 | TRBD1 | CASSQASTGSNEQYF | TGTGCCAGCAGTCAAGCGTCGACAGGGAGCAACGAGCAGTACTTC
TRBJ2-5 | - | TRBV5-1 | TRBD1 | CASSLADRAETQYF | TGCGCCAGCAGCTTGGCCGACAGGGCAGAGACCCAGTACTTC
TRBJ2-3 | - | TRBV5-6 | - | CASSGGITDTQYF | TGTGCCAGCAGTGGGGGCATCACAGATACGCAGTATTTT
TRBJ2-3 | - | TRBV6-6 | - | CASSVGRVDTQYF | TGTGCCAGCAGTGTAGGAAGGGTAGATACGCAGTATTTT
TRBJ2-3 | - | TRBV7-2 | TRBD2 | CASSYQRGDTDTQYF | TGTGCCAGCAGCTATCAGCGGGGGGACACAGATACGCAGTATTTT
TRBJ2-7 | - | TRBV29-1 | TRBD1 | CSAQPDRGGEQYF | TGCAGCGCCCAGCCCGACAGGGGTGGGGAGCAGTACTTC
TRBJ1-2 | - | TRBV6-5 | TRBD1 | CASRPGTVYGYTF | TGTGCCAGCAGACCCGGGACAGTATATGGCTACACCTTC
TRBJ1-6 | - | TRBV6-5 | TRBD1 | CASSYSRGGGSPLHF | TGTGCCAGCAGTTACTCAAGAGGGGGCGGTTCACCCCTCCACTTT
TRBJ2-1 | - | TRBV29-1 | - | CSVEDRRAWDEQFF | TGCAGCGTTGAAGATCGGCGGGCCTGGGATGAGCAGTTCTTC
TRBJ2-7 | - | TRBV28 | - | CASSTSGLSYEQYF | TGTGCCAGCAGTACATCGGGGCTCTCCTACGAGCAGTACTTC
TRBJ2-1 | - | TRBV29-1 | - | CSVEKESYNEQFF | TGCAGCGTTGAAAAGGAATCCTACAATGAGCAGTTCTTC
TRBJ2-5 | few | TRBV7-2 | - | CASSYPGETQYF | TGTGCCAGCAGCTACCCGGGGGAGACCCAGTACTTC
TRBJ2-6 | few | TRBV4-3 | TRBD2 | CASSQDYSGVFSGANVLTF | TGCGCCAGCAGCCAAGATTACAGCGGGGTGTTCTCTGGGGCCAACGTCCTGACTTTC
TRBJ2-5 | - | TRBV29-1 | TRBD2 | CSVVAGGLGAQYF | TGCAGCGTTGTCGCGGGGGGGTTAGGAGCCCAGTACTTC
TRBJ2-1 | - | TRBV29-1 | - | CSAGRGLSSYNEQFF | TGCAGCGCCGGGCGGGGTCTGAGCTCCTACAATGAGCAGTTCTTC
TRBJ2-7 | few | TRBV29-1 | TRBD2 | CSVASGGYEQYF | TGCAGCGTTGCCAGCGGGGGGTACGAGCAGTACTTC
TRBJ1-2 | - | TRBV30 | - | CAWSQNRAGYTF | TGTGCCTGGAGCCAAAACAGGGCCGGCTACACCTTC
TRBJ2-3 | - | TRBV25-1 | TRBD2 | CASSGIAGPDTQYF | TGTGCCAGCAGTGGAATAGCGGGGCCAGATACGCAGTATTTT
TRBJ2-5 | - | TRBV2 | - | CASSGGRETQYF | TGTGCCAGCAGTGGAGGGCGAGAGACCCAGTACTTC
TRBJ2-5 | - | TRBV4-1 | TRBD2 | CASSLGQRGAKETQYF | TGCGCCAGCAGCCTAGGCCAGCGGGGGGCAAAAGAGACCCAGTACTTC
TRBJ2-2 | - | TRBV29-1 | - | CSVSPRGPGELFF | TGCAGCGTATCCCCCCGGGGTCCCGGGGAGCTGTTTTTT
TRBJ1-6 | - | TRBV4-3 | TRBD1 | CASSHLDRGTSPLHF | TGCGCCAGCAGCCACCTGGACAGGGGAACTTCACCCCTCCACTTT
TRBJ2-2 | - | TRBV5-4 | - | CASSLDRNTGELFF | TGTGCCAGCAGCTTGGACAGGAACACCGGGGAGCTGTTTTTT
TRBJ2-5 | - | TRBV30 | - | CAWSVPGKYQETQYF | TGTGCCTGGAGTGTACCGGGGAAATACCAAGAGACCCAGTACTTC
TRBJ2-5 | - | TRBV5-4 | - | CASSLEWGDQETQYF | TGTGCCAGCAGCTTGGAATGGGGAGACCAAGAGACCCAGTACTTC
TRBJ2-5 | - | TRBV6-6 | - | CASSYIRVEETQYF | TGTGCCAGCAGTTACATAAGGGTAGAGGAGACCCAGTACTTC
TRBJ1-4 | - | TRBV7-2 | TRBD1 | CASSRDRDEKLFF | TGTGCCAGCAGCAGGGACAGGGATGAAAAACTGTTTTTT
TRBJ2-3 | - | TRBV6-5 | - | CASSPTTDTQYF | TGTGCCAGCAGTCCCACCACAGATACGCAGTATTTT
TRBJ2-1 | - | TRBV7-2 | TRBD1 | CASSLGGQGRYEQFF | TGTGCCAGCAGCTTAGGGGGACAGGGAAGGTATGAGCAGTTCTTC
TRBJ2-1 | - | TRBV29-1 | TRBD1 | CSVVVGQPYNEQFF | TGCAGCGTTGTTGTGGGACAGCCCTACAATGAGCAGTTCTTC
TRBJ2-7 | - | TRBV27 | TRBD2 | CASSSKGLARNEQYF | TGTGCCAGCAGCTCCAAGGGACTAGCGAGGAACGAGCAGTACTTC
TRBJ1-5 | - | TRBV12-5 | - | CASGLGELRQPQHF | TGTGCTAGTGGTTTGGGAGAATTACGCCAGCCCCAGCATTTT
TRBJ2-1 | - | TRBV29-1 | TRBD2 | CSVNSSGEQFF | TGCAGCGTAAACTCTAGCGGGGAGCAGTTCTTC
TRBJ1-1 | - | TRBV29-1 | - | CSVEEISLNTESFF | TGCAGCGTTGAAGAGATCAGCTTGAACACTGAATCTTTCTTT
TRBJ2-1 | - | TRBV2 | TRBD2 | CASSESGGLAGNNEQFF | TGTGCCAGCAGTGAAAGTGGAGGACTAGCGGGGAACAATGAGCAGTTCTTC
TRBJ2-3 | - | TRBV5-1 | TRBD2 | CASSRDYNTDTQYF | TGCGCCAGCAGCCGGGACTATAACACAGATACGCAGTATTTT